Shown below are 2 T cell receptor beta chains from a single sample sequenced in a study of blood T cell repertoires in COVID-19. TCRdb's copy holds only in-frame clones and misses some; the assay was immunoSEQ multiplex PCR. This sample has 200,000 to 250,000 clones, with approximately 86% found just once. The sequencing input was peripheral blood. The receptors stem from a woman of 80 years or more with acute or convalescent COVID-19.

This chain connects TRBV4-2 to TRBJ2-1; 7 nucleotides align to TRBD2. Germline values: CDR1 LGHNA, CDR2 YNFKEQ. The CDR3 consists of 16 residues. Losses at the gene ends were 2 bases for V and 4 bases for J; bases not matched to a gene: 8. CDR3 amino acids: CASSQRSGAVYNEQFF. In DNA form, the CDR3 reads TGTGCCAGCAGCCAAAGAAGCGGGGCTGTATACAATGAGCAGTTCTTC.

This rearrangement joins TRBV7-6 to TRBJ2-2; TRBD2 agrees at 9 bases. The CDR3 runs to 18 residues. The V gene's germline CDR1 is SGHVS and CDR2 FNYEAQ. With 1 base clipped from V and 0 bases from J, the junction kept 6 bases outside the gene matches. The CDR3 coding sequence is TGTGCCAGCAGCTTAGTTCCAGCGGGGGGCCCGAACACCGGGGAGCTGTTTTTT. This translates into CASSLVPAGGPNTGELFF.